These 13 T cell receptor beta chains share one sample of origin, sequenced in a study of CD8 T cells in Susac syndrome. RNA totalling roughly 0.45 to 1 ug underwent reverse transcription with random hexamers. TCRdb processed the immunoSEQ multiplex PCR reads anew with MiXCR; each CDR3 protein has one entry. This sample yields approximately 230,000 distinct CDR3 sequences, of which about 93% are seen a single time; less than 0.075% belongs to the top ten. What was sequenced was CD4+ T cells from PBMCs. The receptors were gathered from a human donor with multiple sclerosis.

The chain joins TRBV20-1 to TRBJ1-3, with D possibly being TRBD1 (5 bases). The CDR3 spans 12 residues. Germline lookup yields CDR1 DFQATT and CDR2 SNEGSKA (reference sequence). V was cut by 2 bases and J by 7 bases, with 9 bases left in between. The CDR3 loop reads CSARPEGNTIYF. The CDR3 bases are TGCAGTGCTAGACCCGAGGGGAACACCATATATTTT.

The rearrangement uses TRBV5-4 and TRBJ2-4, with TRBD1 identical over 9 bases. This CDR3 spans 13 amino acids. Germline V gene sequence: CDR1 SGHNT, CDR2 YYREEE (reference sequence). J was trimmed by 15 bases and V by 4 bases; bases with no gene match: 11. DNA of the CDR3: TGTGCCAGCAGCGCCGAGGGGGACAGGGCCATGTACTTC. This gives the protein CASSAEGDRAMYF. Full variable domain (missing parts from reference TRBV5-4 and TRBJ2-4): ETGVTQSPTHLIKTRGQQVTLRCSSQSGHNTVSWYQQALGQGPQFIFQYYREEENGRGNFPPRFSGLQFPNYSSELNVNALELDDSALYLCASSAEGDRAMYFGAGTRLSVL.

This chain connects TRBV4-1 to TRBJ2-6; no firm D call. Trimming took 0 bases from V and 2 from J, leaving 8 bases between them. This CDR3 is 16 amino acids long. The V gene's germline CDR1 is MGHRA and CDR2 YSYEKL. This CDR3 reads CASSQEWVAGANVLTF. CDR3 bases: TGCGCCAGCAGCCAAGAGTGGGTAGCTGGGGCCAACGTCCTGACTTTC.

The CDR3 region is CASSLAGVPGYTF. Written as DNA, the CDR3 is TGTGCCAGCAGCTTAGCAGGGGTTCCCGGCTACACCTTC. V is TRBV7-2 and J is TRBJ1-2; possibly TRBD1 for D (5 bases). Germline assignment: CDR1 SGHTA and CDR2 FQGNSA. V was pared by 0 bases and J by 8 bases, with 10 bases between. CDR3 length equals 13 residues.

V gene TRBV14 combines with J gene TRBJ1-5; D uncertain. Germline assignment: CDR1 SGHDN and CDR2 FVKESK. The length of the CDR3 is 13 residues. Between the trimmed V and J ends, which lost 0 bases and 6 bases, there was a span of 6 bases. The CDR3 sequence is CASSQDLSQPQHF. The CDR3 coding sequence is TGTGCCAGCAGCCAAGATCTTAGTCAGCCCCAGCATTTT.

V usage is TRBV11-2 and J usage is TRBJ2-5; a possible D gene is TRBD2 (5 bases). Germline V CDR1 and CDR2: SGHAT, FQNNGV. CDR3 size: 14 residues. The ends were cut back, 4 bases at V and 4 bases at J, with 13 bases in the middle. CDR3 sequence: CASSSTRRVETQYF. In DNA form, the CDR3 reads TGTGCCAGCAGCTCCACACGGCGGGTAGAGACCCAGTACTTC.

The J gene is TRBJ2-7, the V gene TRBV9; perhaps TRBD1 as D (5 bases). The CDR3 sequence is 14 residues long. Germline CDR1 SGDLS, CDR2 YYNGEE. The V end was cut by 0 bases, the J end by 0 bases, with 7 bases between. In DNA form, the CDR3 reads TGTGCCAGCAGCGTAGGTGACAGCTCCTACGAGCAGTACTTC. Translating gives CASSVGDSSYEQYF.

CDR3 DNA: TGCGCCAGCAGCCAAGTTCGCCGGGGCGGCTACACCTTC. It yields the protein CASSQVRRGGYTF. The chain has TRBV4-1 and TRBJ1-2, with TRBD1 as a possible D gene (5 bases). The CDR3 has 13 amino acids. Looked up from germline, CDR1 is MGHRA and CDR2 is YSYEKL. The V end lost 1 base, the J end lost 8 bases, and 11 bases lay between the germline ends.

V usage is TRBV12-3 or TRBV12-4 and J usage is TRBJ1-1, with D maybe TRBD1 (5 bases). The CDR3 has 13 residues. The V and J ends lost 7 bases and 3 bases respectively, with 12 bases between them. CDR3 nucleotides: TGTGCCAGCATCTTGGGGCGGGACACTGAAGCTTTCTTT. Translating gives CASILGRDTEAFF.

This rearrangement joins TRBV7-2 to TRBJ2-3; 12 bases align to TRBD2. Germline assignment: CDR1 SGHTA and CDR2 FQGNSA. The J segment lost 3 bases and the V segment lost 5 bases, leaving 3 bases of the junction unmatched. The CDR3 covers 15 residues. The CDR3, as DNA: TGTGCCAGCAGCAGACTAGCGGGGGTGACAGATACGCAGTATTTT. Its translation: CASSRLAGVTDTQYF. The full variable domain, with the rest looked up from reference TRBV7-2 and TRBJ2-3, is GAGVSQSPSNKVTEKGKDVELRCDPISGHTALYWYRQSLGQGLEFLIYFQGNSAPDKSGLPSDRFSAERTGGSVSTLTIQRTQQEDSAVYLCASSRLAGVTDTQYFGPGTRLTVL.

V usage is TRBV11-2 and J usage is TRBJ1-2; 7 bases map to TRBD1. Trimming cost V 5 bases and J 4 bases; bases outside gene matches: 10. CDR1 and CDR2 (germline): SGHAT, FQNNGV. This CDR3 is built from 15 residues. The CDR3 sequence is CASSASRGGFYGYTF. The DNA of the CDR3 is TGTGCCAGCAGCGCCTCTAGAGGGGGCTTCTATGGCTACACCTTC.

V is TRBV23-1 and J is TRBJ2-5; 9 bases map to TRBD1. TRBV23-1 is noted as an ORF with a role that remains uncertain. The CDR3 spans 16 residues. The trim removed 6 bases at V and 3 bases at J, leaving 11 bases unmatched. CDR3 residues: CASSLRRDREKETQYF. The CDR3 DNA follows: TGCGCCAGCAGCCTCCGCCGGGACAGGGAAAAAGAGACCCAGTACTTC.

V gene TRBV28 combines with J gene TRBJ2-7; D is possibly TRBD2 (6 bases). The CDR3 runs 15 residues. The germline V gene has CDR1 MDHEN and CDR2 SYDVKM. Trimming stripped 8 bases from V and 3 bases from J, with 20 bases between. CDR3 in amino acids: CASPPAGRNLYEQYF. The DNA for the CDR3 is TGTGCCAGCCCACCCGCGGGACGGAACCTCTACGAGCAGTACTTC.